This T cell receptor (beta chain) stems from a study of cytomegalovirus exposure and HLA in healthy donors. Study-level points and caveats: TCR beta sequences reportedly predicted most subjects' HLA-A and HLA-B alleles accurately.

PCR employed 60 Vbeta and 13 Jbeta primers. Sequencing used immunoSEQ multiplex PCR; TCRdb keeps in-frame clones, though not all of them. Counted here are about 130,000 clones, 75% to 85% occurring once; the ten biggest clones make up around 1.2%. Germline V gene sequence: CDR1 GTSNPN, CDR2 SVGIG (reference sequence). The CDR3 is 13 residues long. V trimming: 6 bases; J trimming: 9 bases; junction bases outside the gene matches: 10. In regard to this clone: The antigen is unknown.

The chain employs TRBV30 and TRBJ2-1; 8 nucleotides agree with TRBD2. This clonotype was sampled from a girl aged 2-10 years in good health and CMV-seronegative. The specimen sequenced was PBMCs. CDR3 in amino acids: CACSSGGSGEQFF. The DNA for the CDR3 is TGTGCCTGCTCGTCGGGGGGGTCCGGTGAGCAGTTCTTC.